This T cell receptor beta chain comes out of a study of CD8+ T cells in alopecia areata. Treatment indicated: oral pan-JAK inhibitor, 5-10 mg twice daily. This clone was recorded many times. Following RNA extraction, reverse transcription yielded cDNA that acted as the sequencing template. Sequencing was performed with immunoSEQ multiplex PCR; in TCRdb, only in-frame clones are kept and a portion is missing. The sample gives 250,000 to 300,000 clones, 58% of which show up once; under 2% is in the top ten. Losses at the gene ends were 7 bases for V and 10 bases for J; bases not matched to a gene: 8. CDR1 and CDR2 (germline): LNHDA, SQIVND (reference sequence). The CDR3 is 13 amino acids.

The rearrangement uses TRBV19 and TRBJ1-4; the match to TRBD1 covers 8 bases. The sequence was obtained from a human donor with alopecia areata. The input for sequencing was CD4+ T cells sorted from blood, taken at week 24, from a patient treated with tofacitinib. CDR3 loop: CASTWTGMTKLFF. The CDR3 bases are TGTGCCAGTACATGGACAGGGATGACAAAACTGTTTTTT.